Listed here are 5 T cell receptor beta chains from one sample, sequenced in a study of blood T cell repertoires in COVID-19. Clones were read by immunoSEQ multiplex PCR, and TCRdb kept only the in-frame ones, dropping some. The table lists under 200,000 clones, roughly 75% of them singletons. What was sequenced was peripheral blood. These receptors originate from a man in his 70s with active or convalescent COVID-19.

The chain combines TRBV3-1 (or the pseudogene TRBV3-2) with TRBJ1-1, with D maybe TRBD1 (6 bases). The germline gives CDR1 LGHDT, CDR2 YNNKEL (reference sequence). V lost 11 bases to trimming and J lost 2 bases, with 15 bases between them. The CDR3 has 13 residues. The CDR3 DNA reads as TGTGCCTCCTCCGGGACACGAAACACTGAAGCTTTCTTT. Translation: CASSGTRNTEAFF.

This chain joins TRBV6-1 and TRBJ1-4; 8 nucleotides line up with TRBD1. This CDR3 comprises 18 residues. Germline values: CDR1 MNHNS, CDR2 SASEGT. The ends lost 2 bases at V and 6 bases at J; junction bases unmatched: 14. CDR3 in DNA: TGTGCCAGCAGTGAAAACGGACAGGGAGGGGACCGGGATGAAAAACTGTTTTTT. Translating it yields CASSENGQGGDRDEKLFF.

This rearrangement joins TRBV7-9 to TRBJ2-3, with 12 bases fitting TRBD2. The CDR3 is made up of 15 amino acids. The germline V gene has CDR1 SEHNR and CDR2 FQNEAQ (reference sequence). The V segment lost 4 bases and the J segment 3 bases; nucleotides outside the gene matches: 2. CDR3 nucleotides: TGTGCCAGCAGCTCCGGACTAGCGGGAACAGATACGCAGTATTTT. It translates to CASSSGLAGTDTQYF.

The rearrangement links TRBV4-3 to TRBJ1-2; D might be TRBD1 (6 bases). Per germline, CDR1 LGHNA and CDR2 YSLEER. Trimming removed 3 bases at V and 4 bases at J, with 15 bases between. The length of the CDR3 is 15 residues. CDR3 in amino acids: CASSQAVLGGYGYTF. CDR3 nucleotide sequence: TGCGCCAGCAGCCAGGCCGTCCTAGGGGGCTATGGCTACACCTTC.

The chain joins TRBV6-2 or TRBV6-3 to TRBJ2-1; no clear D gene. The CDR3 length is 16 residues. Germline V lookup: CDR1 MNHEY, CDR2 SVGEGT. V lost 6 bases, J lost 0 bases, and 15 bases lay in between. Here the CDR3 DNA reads TGTGCCAGCAGCCCGTATTTGGCCTCCTCCTACAATGAGCAGTTCTTC. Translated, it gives CASSPYLASSYNEQFF.